These 30 T cell receptor beta chains share one sample of origin, sequenced in a study of cytomegalovirus exposure and HLA in healthy donors. Primers: 60 Vbeta forward and 13 Jbeta reverse. This table comes from immunoSEQ multiplex PCR, and its TCRdb copy is limited to in-frame clones, with some not included. The sample carries over 90,000 clones, around 77% recorded once. Source material: PBMCs. The receptors here all came from a male donor in good health and CMV-seropositive.

The V and J genes are TRBV5-5 and TRBJ2-1, with 10 bases fitting TRBD2. This CDR3 region has 18 residues. The trim removed 4 bases at V and 2 bases at J, leaving 12 bases unmatched. CDR1 SGHKS and CDR2 YYEKEE come from the germline V gene (reference sequence). In DNA form, the CDR3 reads TGTGCCAGCAGCCCCAGAGGTCTAGCGGGGGAGACCTACAATGAGCAGTTCTTC. Translated: CASSPRGLAGETYNEQFF.

The chain recombines TRBV7-2 with TRBJ2-7; D is uncertain. V was trimmed by 1 base and J by 5 bases, leaving 15 bases between them. This CDR3 has 15 residues. The germline V gene has CDR1 SGHTA and CDR2 FQGNSA. The CDR3 DNA reads as TGTGCCAGCAGCTTAGAGGCCAGGATCATCGACGAGCAGTACTTC. It specifies CASSLEARIIDEQYF.

The V gene is TRBV9, the J gene TRBJ1-2; no definite D call. CDR1 is SGDLS and CDR2 is YYNGEE in the germline V gene. The CDR3 length is 16 residues. V lost 2 bases and J lost 7, with 21 bases in between. CDR3 region: CASSVRPSPEGGGYTF. CDR3 DNA: TGTGCCAGCAGCGTCCGCCCCTCACCGGAGGGAGGTGGCTACACCTTC.

The gene calls are TRBV18 and TRBJ2-1, with 9 bases fitting TRBD1. CDR1 and CDR2 (germline): KGHSH, LQKENI. Trimming removed 4 bases from V and 6 bases from J; junction bases left unmatched: 4. The CDR3 length is 14 residues. CDR3 in DNA: TGTGCCAGCTCACTCCCGGGACAGGGCAATGAGCAGTTCTTC. It encodes CASSLPGQGNEQFF.

V is TRBV7-9 and J is TRBJ2-7; tentatively, D is TRBD2 (5 bases). CDR3 length equals 14 residues. V dropped 5 bases and J dropped 2 bases, with 13 bases sitting between them. CDR1 SEHNR and CDR2 FQNEAQ come from the germline V gene (reference sequence). Written as DNA, the CDR3 is TGTGCCAGCAGCCCTTTAGCGCCCACCTACGAGCAGTACTTC. Translating it yields CASSPLAPTYEQYF.

A few counts support this clone. The chain employs TRBV29-1 and TRBJ2-7; 8 bases are a match to TRBD2. The CDR3 is 14 residues long. Germline-derived CDR1 and CDR2 are SQVTM and ANQGSEA. The V and J ends lost 1 base and 0 bases, in that order; junction bases with no gene match: 2. The CDR3 sequence: CSVEGLASSYEQYF. The CDR3 nucleotides are TGCAGCGTTGAAGGACTAGCGAGCTCCTACGAGCAGTACTTC.

The rearrangement uses TRBV7-3 and TRBJ2-6; D uncertain. V lost 2 bases and J 9 bases, leaving 5 bases between the germline ends. The CDR3 is 12 residues long. CDR1 and CDR2 from the germline V gene are SGHTA and FQGTGA. The CDR3: CASSLAGNVLTF. For the CDR3, the DNA is TGTGCCAGCAGCTTAGCAGGCAACGTCCTGACTTTC. Full variable domain (remainder filled in from reference TRBV7-3 and TRBJ2-6): GAGVSQTPSNKVTEKGKYVELRCDPISGHTALYWYRQSLGQGPEFLIYFQGTGAADDSGLPNDRFFAVRPEGSVSTLKIQRTERGDSAVYLCASSLAGNVLTFGAGSRLTVL.

The chain recombines TRBV5-1 with TRBJ2-7; 9 positions match TRBD2. The CDR3 spans 16 residues. In germline, CDR1 is SGHRS, CDR2 YFSETQ. The trim removed 2 bases at V and 4 bases at J, leaving 10 bases unmatched. CDR3 in amino acids: CASSLESAGGRYEQYF. CDR3 bases: TGCGCCAGCAGCTTAGAATCAGCGGGAGGTCGTTACGAGCAGTACTTC.

J is TRBJ1-2 and V is TRBV6-5; 7 bases map to TRBD1. The CDR3 runs 12 residues. From germline, CDR1 is MNHEY and CDR2 SVGAGI. The V and J ends lost 8 bases and 4 bases, in that order; junction bases with no gene match: 4. The CDR3 region has the DNA TGTGCCAGCCGGGGACAGTTCTATGGCTACACCTTC. Its translation is CASRGQFYGYTF.

This clone was seen just once. This chain joins TRBV6-1 and TRBJ1-1; D may be TRBD1 (5 bases). CDR3 size: 14 residues. V shed 5 bases and J shed 1 base, with 11 bases lying between them. CDR1 is MNHNS, CDR2 SASEGT, per germline. CDR3 sequence reads: CASSLGVGNTEAFF. In DNA, the CDR3 is TGTGCCAGCAGTCTAGGGGTAGGGAACACTGAAGCTTTCTTT.

The chain employs TRBV9 and TRBJ2-3, with 7 bases matching TRBD2. This CDR3 comprises 14 residues. Germline-derived CDR1 and CDR2 are SGDLS and YYNGEE. V trimming: 3 bases; J trimming: 6 bases; junction bases outside the gene matches: 7. The CDR3 protein is CASSASGPRDTQYF. For the CDR3, the DNA is TGTGCCAGCAGCGCTAGCGGACCCAGGGATACGCAGTATTTT.

This clone was recorded once. The rearrangement uses TRBV7-9 and TRBJ2-2, with TRBD2 identical over 13 bases. The CDR3 totals 17 residues. The ends lost 1 base at V and 4 bases at J; junction bases unmatched: 3. Germline-derived CDR1 and CDR2 are SEHNR and FQNEAQ (reference sequence). CDR3 sequence: CASSLGGTSGTTGELFF. CDR3 bases: TGTGCCAGCAGCTTAGGAGGGACTAGCGGGACCACCGGGGAGCTGTTTTTT.

The V gene is TRBV2, the J gene TRBJ1-2; 8 nucleotides align to TRBD1. CDR3 size: 14 residues. Germline CDR1 SNHLY, CDR2 FYNNEI. V lost 6 bases, J lost 5 bases, and 8 bases stayed unmatched. CDR3 sequence (DNA): TGTGCCAGCAGCGGACAGGGCGGCTGGTATGGCTACACCTTC. It codes for CASSGQGGWYGYTF. Using reference TRBV2 and TRBJ1-2 for the parts outside the CDR3, the full variable domain is EPEVTQTPSHQVTQMGQEVILRCVPISNHLYFYWYRQILGQKVEFLVSFYNNEISEKSEIFDDQFSVERPDGSNFTLKIRSTKLEDSAMYFCASSGQGGWYGYTFGSGTRLTVV.

The chain employs TRBV19 and TRBJ1-2; 8 nucleotides align to TRBD1. The junction had 14 bases not matched to a gene; V was cut back by 9 bases and J by 8 bases. The germline gives CDR1 LNHDA, CDR2 SQIVND (reference sequence). The CDR3 totals 14 residues. CDR3 sequence: CASTNSTGARGYTF. The CDR3 DNA sequence: TGTGCCAGCACTAACTCGACAGGGGCGCGGGGCTACACCTTC. Supplemented by reference TRBV19 and TRBJ1-2, the full variable domain reads DGGITQSPKYLFRKEGQNVTLSCEQNLNHDAMYWYRQDPGQGLRLIYYSQIVNDFQKGDIAEGYSVSREKKESFPLTVTSAQKNPTAFYLCASTNSTGARGYTFGSGTRLTVV.

The J gene is TRBJ2-7, the V gene TRBV2, with D maybe TRBD2 (7 bases). Germline V gene data show CDR1 as SNHLY and CDR2 as FYNNEI. The CDR3 contains 14 residues. V lost 8 bases and J lost 7, with 21 bases in between. CDR3 residues: CASGGGAGAFEQYF. CDR3 in DNA: TGTGCCAGCGGGGGCGGGGCGGGAGCTTTTGAGCAGTACTTC.

The CDR3, as DNA: TGCGCCAGCCAGGGGAGAGGCGTGGAAGCTTTCTTT. Encoded protein: CASQGRGVEAFF. The chain is built from TRBV10-2 and TRBJ1-1; a weak D match, TRBD1 (6 bases). The CDR3 length is 12 residues. Germline CDR1 reads WSHSY; CDR2 reads SAAADI. The V and J ends lost 8 bases and 8 bases respectively, with 15 bases between them.

This chain links TRBV11-2 with TRBJ1-2; 9 nucleotides line up with TRBD1. V dropped 3 bases and J dropped 2; count of bases not matched to a gene: 4. The V gene's germline CDR1 is SGHAT and CDR2 FQNNGV. The CDR3 is 15 amino acids. For the CDR3, the DNA is TGTGCCAGCAGCTTGGACAGGGGTGGCAACTATGGCTACACCTTC. It codes for CASSLDRGGNYGYTF.

This clone was detected once. The chain links TRBV11-2 to TRBJ2-3; D might be TRBD2 (6 bases). The CDR3 is 14 amino acids. The germline V gene has CDR1 SGHAT and CDR2 FQNNGV. The V gene lost 5 bases and the J gene lost 3 bases, with 12 bases spanning the gap. CDR3: CASSPRESTDTQYF. CDR3 bases: TGTGCCAGCAGCCCTCGGGAGAGTACAGATACGCAGTATTTT.

The gene calls are TRBV28 and TRBJ2-5, with 7 bases matching TRBD1. V lost 4 bases to trimming and J lost 4 bases; unmatched junction nucleotides: 9. CDR1 is MDHEN, CDR2 SYDVKM, per germline. The CDR3 extends over 15 amino acids. The CDR3 loop reads CASSSAGTVRETQYF. CDR3 nucleotide sequence: TGTGCCAGCAGTTCCGCCGGGACAGTTAGAGAGACCCAGTACTTC.

The rearrangement joins TRBV5-1 to TRBJ1-4; D ambiguous. The CDR3 spans 13 residues. The V gene lost 1 base and the J gene lost 10 bases, with 11 bases spanning the gap. In germline, CDR1 is SGHRS, CDR2 YFSETQ. CDR3 protein: CASSLLVRGKLFF. Here the CDR3 DNA reads TGCGCCAGCAGCTTGCTGGTTCGGGGAAAACTGTTTTTT.

This chain connects TRBV7-2 to TRBJ2-7; D possibly corresponds to TRBD1 (5 bases). The CDR3 contains 16 residues. Trimming left V 1 base short and J 0 bases short, with 13 bases between. Germline CDR1 reads SGHTA; CDR2 reads FQGNSA. CDR3 DNA sequence: TGTGCCAGCAGCTTAGGACGACAGCGCCTCTCCTACGAGCAGTACTTC. Encoded protein: CASSLGRQRLSYEQYF.

The chain couples TRBV4-3 to TRBJ2-7; D remains ambiguous. CDR1 and CDR2 from the germline V gene are LGHNA and YSLEER. Trimming took off 2 bases at V and 5 bases at J, with 4 bases between the two ends. The CDR3 length is 11 residues. The CDR3 loop is CASSQPDEQYF. As DNA, the CDR3 is TGCGCCAGCAGCCAACCGGACGAGCAGTACTTC.

This sequence joins TRBV29-1 and TRBJ2-7; 10 bases are shared with TRBD2. There are 14 residues in the CDR3. Trimming removed 7 bases from V and 0 bases from J; junction bases left unmatched: 6. In germline, CDR1 is SQVTM, CDR2 ANQGSEA. The CDR3 region is CSARTSGSSYEQYF. The CDR3 nucleotides are TGCAGCGCAAGGACTAGCGGAAGCTCCTACGAGCAGTACTTC.

This clone appeared a few times. The V call is TRBV9, the J call TRBJ2-1; 10 nucleotides line up with TRBD2. Trimming cost V 0 bases and J 8 bases; bases outside gene matches: 8. Germline-derived CDR1 and CDR2 are SGDLS and YYNGEE. The CDR3 is made up of 16 amino acids. CDR3 coding DNA: TGTGCCAGCAGCGTAGATATAGCGGGAGGTATTGATGAGCAGTTCTTC. It yields the protein CASSVDIAGGIDEQFF.

The gene calls are TRBV29-1 and TRBJ2-7; perhaps TRBD2 as D (5 bases). CDR3 size: 14 residues. The germline V gene encodes CDR1 SQVTM and CDR2 ANQGSEA. V lost 4 bases, J lost 4 bases, and 17 bases lay in between. In DNA, the CDR3 is TGCAGCGTTGTTATCGTTAACTCGGGATACGAGCAGTACTTC. Translating gives CSVVIVNSGYEQYF.

The V gene is TRBV15, the J gene TRBJ2-6; tentatively, D is TRBD2 (6 bases). Per the germline V gene, CDR1 is LNHNV and CDR2 is YYDKDF (reference sequence). The length of the CDR3 is 15 residues. The V end lost 5 bases, the J end lost 0 bases, and 8 bases lay between the germline ends. The CDR3 DNA follows: TGTGCCACCAGCCCGCGGGGCTCTGGGGCCAACGTCCTGACTTTC. Translating it yields CATSPRGSGANVLTF.

The chain carries TRBV4-2 and TRBJ1-2, with 7 bases identical to TRBD1. This CDR3 region has 13 residues. CDR1 and CDR2 (germline): LGHNA, YNFKEQ. The trim removed 2 bases at V and 6 bases at J, leaving 3 bases unmatched. The DNA of the CDR3 is TGTGCCAGCAGCCAAAACAGGGGTGATGGCTACACCTTC. Translated: CASSQNRGDGYTF.

In this sample, this clone turned up a few times. The J gene is TRBJ2-2, the V gene TRBV4-2; D remains ambiguous. The CDR3 has 14 amino acids. The germline V gene has CDR1 LGHNA and CDR2 YNFKEQ. The V gene lost 1 base and the J gene lost 1 base, with 4 bases spanning the gap. This CDR3 is CASSQVRNTGELFF. In nucleotides, the CDR3 is TGTGCCAGCAGCCAAGTGCGGAACACCGGGGAGCTGTTTTTT.

This sequence joins TRBV27 and TRBJ2-7, with TRBD2 identical over 9 bases. CDR1 and CDR2 (germline): MNHEY, SMNVEV (reference sequence). The CDR3 extends over 17 amino acids. The V and J ends lost 4 bases and 0 bases, in that order; junction bases with no gene match: 10. In DNA, the CDR3 is TGTGCCAGCAGTTATAGCACGGGAGCGGGAGGCTCCTACGAGCAGTACTTC. It encodes CASSYSTGAGGSYEQYF.

The count of this clone is one. J is TRBJ1-5 and V is TRBV10-3; D is perhaps TRBD1 (5 bases). Germline V gene sequence: CDR1 ENHRY, CDR2 SYGVKD. The ends were cut back, 6 bases at V and 4 bases at J, with 13 bases in the middle. The length of the CDR3 is 14 residues. DNA for the CDR3: TGTGCCATCAGGGGGACGGGGGGGAATCAGCCCCAGCATTTT. Its protein product is CAIRGTGGNQPQHF.